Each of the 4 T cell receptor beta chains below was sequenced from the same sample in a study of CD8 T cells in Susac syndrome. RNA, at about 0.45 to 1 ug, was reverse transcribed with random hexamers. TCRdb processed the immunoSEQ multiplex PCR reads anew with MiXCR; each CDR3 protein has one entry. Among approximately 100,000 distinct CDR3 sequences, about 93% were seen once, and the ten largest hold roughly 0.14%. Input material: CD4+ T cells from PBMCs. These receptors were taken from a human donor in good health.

The CDR3 protein is CAISTGTYAGNTIYF. DNA of the CDR3: TGTGCCATCAGCACAGGGACTTACGCTGGAAACACCATATATTTT. J is TRBJ1-3 and V is TRBV10-3; D is possibly TRBD1 (6 bases). Germline V CDR1 and CDR2: ENHRY, SYGVKD. Deletions cut 6 bases from V and 2 bases from J, with 14 bases between. This CDR3 contains 15 residues.

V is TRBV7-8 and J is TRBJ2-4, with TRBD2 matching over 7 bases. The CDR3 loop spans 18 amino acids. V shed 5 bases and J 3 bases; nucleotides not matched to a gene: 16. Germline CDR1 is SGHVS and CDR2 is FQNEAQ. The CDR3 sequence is CASSPERARGGGKNIQYF. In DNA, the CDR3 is TGTGCCAGCAGCCCTGAGAGGGCGCGAGGCGGGGGCAAAAACATTCAGTACTTC.

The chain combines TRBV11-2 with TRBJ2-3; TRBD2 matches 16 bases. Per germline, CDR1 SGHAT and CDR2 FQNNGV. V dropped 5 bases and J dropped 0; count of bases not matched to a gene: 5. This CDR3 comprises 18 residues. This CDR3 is CASSPGTSGRASTDTQYF. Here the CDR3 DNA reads TGTGCCAGCAGCCCCGGGACTAGCGGGAGGGCTAGCACAGATACGCAGTATTTT.

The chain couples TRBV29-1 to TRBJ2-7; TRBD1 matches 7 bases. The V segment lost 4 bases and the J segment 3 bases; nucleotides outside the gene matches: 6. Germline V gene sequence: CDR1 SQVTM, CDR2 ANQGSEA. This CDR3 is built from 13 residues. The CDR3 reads CSVATGTHYEQYF. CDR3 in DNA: TGCAGCGTTGCGACAGGGACCCACTACGAGCAGTACTTC.